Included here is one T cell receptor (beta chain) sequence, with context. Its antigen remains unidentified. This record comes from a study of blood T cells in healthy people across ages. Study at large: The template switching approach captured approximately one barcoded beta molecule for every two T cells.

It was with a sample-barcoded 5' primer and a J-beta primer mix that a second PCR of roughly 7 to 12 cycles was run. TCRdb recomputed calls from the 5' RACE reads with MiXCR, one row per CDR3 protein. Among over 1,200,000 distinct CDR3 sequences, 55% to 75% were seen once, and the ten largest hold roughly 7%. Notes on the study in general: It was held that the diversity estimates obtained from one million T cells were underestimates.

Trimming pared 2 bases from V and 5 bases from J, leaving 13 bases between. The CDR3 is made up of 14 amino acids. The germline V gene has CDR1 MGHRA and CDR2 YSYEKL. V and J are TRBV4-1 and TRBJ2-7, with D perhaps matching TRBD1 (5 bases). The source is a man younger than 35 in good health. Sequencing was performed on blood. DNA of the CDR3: TGCGCCAGCAGCCAATCTTCTGACAGCCACGAGCAGTACTTC. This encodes CASSQSSDSHEQYF.